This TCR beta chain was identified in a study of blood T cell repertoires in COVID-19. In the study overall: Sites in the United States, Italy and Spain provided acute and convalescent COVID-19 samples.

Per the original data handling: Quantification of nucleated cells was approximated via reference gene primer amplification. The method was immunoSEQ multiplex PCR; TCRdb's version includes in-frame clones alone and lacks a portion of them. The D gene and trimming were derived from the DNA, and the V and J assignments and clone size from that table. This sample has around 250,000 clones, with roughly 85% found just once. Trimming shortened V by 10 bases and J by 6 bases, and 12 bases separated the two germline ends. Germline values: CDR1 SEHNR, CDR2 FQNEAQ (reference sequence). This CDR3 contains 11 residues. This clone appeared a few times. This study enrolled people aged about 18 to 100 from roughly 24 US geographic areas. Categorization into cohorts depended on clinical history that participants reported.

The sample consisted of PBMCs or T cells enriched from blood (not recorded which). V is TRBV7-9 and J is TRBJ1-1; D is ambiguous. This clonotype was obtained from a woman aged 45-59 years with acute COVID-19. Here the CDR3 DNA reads TGTGCCACACGGCAGGTTCCTGAAGCTTTCTTT. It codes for CATRQVPEAFF.